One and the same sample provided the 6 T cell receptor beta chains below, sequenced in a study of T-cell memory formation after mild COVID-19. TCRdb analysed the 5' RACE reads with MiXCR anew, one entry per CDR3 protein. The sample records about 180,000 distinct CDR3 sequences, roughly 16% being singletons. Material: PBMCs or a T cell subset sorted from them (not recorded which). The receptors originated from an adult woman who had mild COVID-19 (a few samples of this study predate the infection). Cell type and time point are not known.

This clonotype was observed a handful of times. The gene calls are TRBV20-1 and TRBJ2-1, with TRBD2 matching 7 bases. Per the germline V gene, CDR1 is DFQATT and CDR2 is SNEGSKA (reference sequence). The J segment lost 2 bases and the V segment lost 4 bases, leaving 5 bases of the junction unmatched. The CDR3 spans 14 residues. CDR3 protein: CSAMAGVAYNEQFF. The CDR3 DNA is TGCAGTGCTATGGCGGGGGTTGCCTACAATGAGCAGTTCTTC.

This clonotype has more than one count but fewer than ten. The CDR3 DNA is TGCGCCAGCAGCGCAGGGCCGGGGGAAAAACTGTTTTTT. Translation gives CASSAGPGEKLFF. The V call is TRBV5-1, the J call TRBJ1-4; D might be TRBD1 (5 bases). Germline-derived CDR1 and CDR2 are SGHRS and YFSETQ. The V end was cut by 4 bases, the J end by 8 bases, with 12 bases between. CDR3 length equals 13 residues.

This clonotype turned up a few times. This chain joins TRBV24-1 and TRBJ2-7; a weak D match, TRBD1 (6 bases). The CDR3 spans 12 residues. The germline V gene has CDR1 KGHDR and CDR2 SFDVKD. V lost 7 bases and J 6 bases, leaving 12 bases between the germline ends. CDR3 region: CATSSGTFEQYF. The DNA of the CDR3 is TGTGCCACCAGCTCCGGGACATTCGAGCAGTACTTC.

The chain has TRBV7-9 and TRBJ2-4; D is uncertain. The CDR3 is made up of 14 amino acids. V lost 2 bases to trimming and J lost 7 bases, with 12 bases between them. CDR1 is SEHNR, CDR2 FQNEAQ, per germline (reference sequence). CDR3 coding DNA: TGTGCCAGCAGCTTAATCCCCTACGTGAACATTCAGTACTTC. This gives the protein CASSLIPYVNIQYF.

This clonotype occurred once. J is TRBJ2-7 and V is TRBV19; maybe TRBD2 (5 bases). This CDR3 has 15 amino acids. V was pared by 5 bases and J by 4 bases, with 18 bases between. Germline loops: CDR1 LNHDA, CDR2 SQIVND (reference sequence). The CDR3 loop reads CASSSAGRAIYEQYF. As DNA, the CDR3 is TGTGCCAGTAGTTCCGCGGGTAGGGCTATTTACGAGCAGTACTTC.

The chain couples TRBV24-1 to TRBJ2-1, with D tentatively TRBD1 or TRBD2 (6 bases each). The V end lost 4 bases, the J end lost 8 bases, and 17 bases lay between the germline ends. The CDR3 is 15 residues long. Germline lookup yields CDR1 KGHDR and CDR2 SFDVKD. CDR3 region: CATSDPDGGLDEQFF. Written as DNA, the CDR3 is TGTGCCACCAGTGACCCGGACGGGGGCCTGGATGAGCAGTTCTTC.